The clone carrying this T cell receptor (beta chain) has ten or more counts. Antigen: not known. This record belongs to a study of tumor and adjacent non-tumor tissue in lung cancer. Study-level information: The cohort had around eleven adenocarcinoma, 2 squamous cell and 1 small cell patients. The patients, 10 to 11 men and about five women, were roughly 31 to 85 with stage I to III disease.

The trim removed 2 bases at V and 2 bases at J, leaving 3 bases unmatched. From germline, CDR1 is MNHEY and CDR2 SVGAGI. CDR3 length: 15 amino acids. General observations from the study: TCR diversity was significantly greater in tumor than normal lung tissue.

The template was RNA from unsorted bulk tissue. Distant lung tissue was collected more than 3 cm away from the tumor edge. Newly diagnosed lung cancer patients had thoracic surgery in China, August–late 2014, without prior chemotherapy. A modified ARM-PCR protocol with three rounds of nested PCR amplified TCRbeta. TCRdb re-analysed the multiplex PCR reads in MiXCR, keeping a single row per CDR3 protein. This repertoire shows roughly 120,000 distinct CDR3 sequences, 62% found once; its top ten account for about 20%. The clonotype was recovered from a man aged 60-69 years with non-small cell lung cancer. The V gene is TRBV6-5, the J gene TRBJ2-1, with 7 positions matching TRBD2. The sequencing input was distant non-tumor lung tissue. The CDR3 nucleotides read TGTGCCAGCAGTTACGCCGGGGGGACCTACAATGAGCAGTTCTTC. This encodes CASSYAGGTYNEQFF.